This T cell receptor (beta chain) was documented in a study of shared clonotypes between healthy human individuals. Study findings and constraints: The study found roughly 5.3% of naive CD4 clonotypes shared across several donors.

Germline CDR1 is SGDLS and CDR2 is YYNGEE. The CDR3 covers 14 residues. V shed 0 bases and J 4 bases; nucleotides not matched to a gene: 1. This clone was detected only a few times. The antigen is undetermined. The sample holds other DNA sequences that translate to the same CDR3. TCRdb's table, derived via immunoSEQ multiplex PCR, lists solely in-frame clones and lacks some. The table has 950,000 to 1,200,000 clones, around three quarters seen once; the top ten hold 0.7% to 0.95%. Sequencing input: memory CD4+ T cells from PBMCs. Subset specified: CD45RA-negative fraction. The chain employs TRBV9 and TRBJ1-5; TRBD1 matches 7 bases. This clonotype was sampled from a man younger than 30 in good health. Some clones in this sample may be carry-over from other donors' samples. CDR3 nucleotide sequence: TGTGCCAGCAGCGTAGCAGGGGGGAATCAGCCCCAGCATTTT. Protein: CASSVAGGNQPQHF.